This note documents a single T cell receptor beta chain sequence. The record originates from a study of blood T cell repertoires in COVID-19. Study as a whole: PBMCs, B-cell-depleted T cells, or T cells were the source of the cDNA or gDNA that made up the material.

Clones were sequenced by immunoSEQ multiplex PCR, and TCRdb holds only the in-frame ones, with some missing. The table lists some 350,000 clones, 70% to 90% of them singletons. The material sequenced was peripheral blood. The clonotype was recovered from a woman between 25 and 40 years old with COVID-19, enrolled during active disease.

Here the CDR3 reads CASSPSVGVRSPLHF. CDR3 bases: TGTGCCAGCAGCCCCTCAGTCGGGGTGCGTTCACCCCTCCACTTT. The rearrangement links TRBV3-1 (or the pseudogene TRBV3-2) to TRBJ1-6; D unclear. Trimming shortened V by 4 bases and J by 9 bases, and 16 bases separated the two germline ends. The CDR3 length is 15 residues. Germline V gives CDR1 LGHDT, CDR2 YNNKEL (reference sequence).